This T cell receptor beta chain emerged from a study of radiation and T cells in renal cell carcinoma. Whole-study context: Nephrectomy followed 15 Gy stereotactic body radiation by 4 weeks.

Points on this clone: Its antigen is not known.

The V end lost 6 bases, the J end lost 1 base, and 9 bases lay between the germline ends. Germline loops: CDR1 SGHAT, CDR2 FQNNGV. The CDR3 runs to 13 residues. As for time point: baseline pretreatment blood. Described treatment: 15 Gy SBRT to primary tumor, nephrectomy 4 weeks later. After SBRT, blood was collected at 2 and 4 weeks, plus baseline. General study results and limits: In blood, top tumor clones expanded by 2 weeks, shrinking by 4.

TCRdb's copy holds only in-frame clones and misses some; the assay was immunoSEQ multiplex PCR. The data hold around 64,000 clones, with roughly 79% observed a single time. The chain is built from TRBV11-2 and TRBJ2-5, with D maybe TRBD2 (6 bases). Sequencing used blood, obtained from a patient whose treatment included radiotherapy and nephrectomy. The TCR was taken from a man aged 60 to 75 with renal cell carcinoma. The CDR3 DNA follows: TGTGCCAGCAGTTGGGACTTCCAAGAGACCCAGTACTTC. This gives the protein CASSWDFQETQYF.